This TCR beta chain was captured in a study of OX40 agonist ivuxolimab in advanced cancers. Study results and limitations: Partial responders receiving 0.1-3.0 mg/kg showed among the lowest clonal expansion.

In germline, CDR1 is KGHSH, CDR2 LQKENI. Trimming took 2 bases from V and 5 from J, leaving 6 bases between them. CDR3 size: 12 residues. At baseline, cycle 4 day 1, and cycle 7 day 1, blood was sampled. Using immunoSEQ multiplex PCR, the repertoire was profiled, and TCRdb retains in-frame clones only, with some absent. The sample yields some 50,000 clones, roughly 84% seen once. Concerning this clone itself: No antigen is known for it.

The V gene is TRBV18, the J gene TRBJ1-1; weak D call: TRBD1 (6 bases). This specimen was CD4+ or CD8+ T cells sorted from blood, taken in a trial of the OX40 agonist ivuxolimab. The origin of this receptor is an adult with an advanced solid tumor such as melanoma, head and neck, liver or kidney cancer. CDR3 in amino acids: CASSPGQTEAFF. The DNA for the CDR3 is TGTGCCAGCTCACCAGGACAGACTGAAGCTTTCTTT.